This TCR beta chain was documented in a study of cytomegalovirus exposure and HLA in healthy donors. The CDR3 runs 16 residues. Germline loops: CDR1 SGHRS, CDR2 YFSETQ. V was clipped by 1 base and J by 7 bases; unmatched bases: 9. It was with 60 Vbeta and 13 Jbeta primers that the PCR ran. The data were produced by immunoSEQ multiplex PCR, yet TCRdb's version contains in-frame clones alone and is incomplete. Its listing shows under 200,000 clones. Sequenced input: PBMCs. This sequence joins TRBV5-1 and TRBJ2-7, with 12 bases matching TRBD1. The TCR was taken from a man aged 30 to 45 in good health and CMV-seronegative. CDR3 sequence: CASSLFGTGGSGEQYF. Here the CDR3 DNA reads TGCGCCAGCAGCTTGTTCGGGACAGGGGGCTCTGGGGAGCAGTACTTC.